This T cell receptor beta chain derives from a study of blood T cell repertoires in COVID-19. The CDR3 is made up of 13 amino acids. Trimming cost V 6 bases and J 1 base, with 9 bases left between them. CDR1 is MNHEY and CDR2 is SVGAGI in the germline V gene. TCRdb's copy holds only in-frame clones and misses some; the assay was immunoSEQ multiplex PCR. In the table there are roughly 140,000 clones, 70% to 90% of which are singletons. The sequence derives from a woman between 55 and 75 years old with COVID-19, enrolled during active disease. The J gene is TRBJ1-1, the V gene TRBV6-5; the D gene is possibly TRBD1 (6 bases). Sequenced material: peripheral blood. The CDR3 bases are TGTGCCAGCAGGGGGACACCGAACACTGAAGCTTTCTTT. Translation gives CASRGTPNTEAFF.